The subject of this entry is one T cell receptor (beta chain). No cognate antigen has been identified for it. Per-nucleotide qualities are absent, and no much larger clonotype sits a single base away. The data are from a study of T cells after yellow fever vaccination (dated by TCRdb to between 2019 and 2020). Background on the whole study: The SMART-Seq v4 Ultra Low Input RNA kit was used to prepare libraries from fractions with low cell numbers. To track T-cell clones before and after primary and booster YFV17D yellow fever vaccination, bulk TCR alpha and beta repertoires were sequenced longitudinally. Two healthy male donors, one aged 18 to 29 and one aged 30 to 39 years, were included in the cohort. Blood samples were taken at several timepoints before and after primary and secondary immunization, and bulk PBMC replicates and cell subsets were isolated.

The germline V gene yields SGHVS for CDR1 and FNYEAQ for CDR2. The CDR3 holds 17 amino acids from the cysteine to the phenylalanine. Only CDR3 DNA remains: 51 bases, in frame from the first base. The junction shows trimming of 5 bases on V and 8 bases on J, and the gene matches do not reach 11 bases of it. Results the study describes overall, beyond this receptor: The study included only two donors, which limits how far the findings can be generalized. Compared with the primary T-cell response, the secondary T-cell response was faster but weaker, reaching its peak on day 5 rather than on day 15. A small fraction of clonotypes showed up in both the CD4 and CD8 compartments, probably as a result of convergent recombination. Most clones expanded after primary vaccination were re-detected after the booster (96% of CD4 and around 86% of CD8), suggesting broad memory maintenance. Computational filtering was required because FACS-sorted repertoires could contain abundant contaminating clonotypes from the bulk population.

The intended sense of this specimen's treatment or condition label: live attenuated yellow fever vaccine strain. At every blood-draw timepoint, two biological replicates of bulk PBMCs were collected. A standard Ficoll-Paque protocol was used to isolate PBMCs from peripheral blood. TriZol was used to extract RNA from bulk PBMCs, CD4 and CD8 fractions, and dextramer-positive and dextramer-negative fractions. Synthesis of TCR cDNA relied on 5'RACE template switching, a step that introduced a universal primer site along with unique molecular identifiers. Priming of cDNA synthesis was performed from both the TCR alpha and TCR beta constant segments. Library amplification involved two PCR steps, and the second step added sample barcodes and sequencing adapters. Sequencing of libraries was done on Illumina HiSeq 2500 (2x100 bp) or NovaSeq (2x150 bp). For the original study's pipeline: Demultiplexing of reads and collapsing into UMI consensus sequences were performed with MIGEC, and V(D)J alignment was carried out with MiXCR. Using edgeR on replicate PBMC samples, clonotypes were called vaccine-responding if FDR was below 0.01 and the log2 fold change was above 5 up to day 15. Bulk clonotypes were assigned CD4 or CD8 identity according to which sequenced CD4 or CD8 repertoire held them at higher abundance. TCRdb redid the processing of the public reads, applying fastp at Q25 and MiXCR, and retained in-frame beta chains. Here each entry gathers all rows of one CDR3 protein and keeps the most common genes and DNA. The V and J calls reflect TCRdb's pipeline rather than the authors' work. The sample data list approximately 510,000 distinct CDR3 sequences, and 21% of these were observed just once. Roughly 16% of the sample lies in the top ten.

This sequence originates from a man younger than 35 who received the YFV17D yellow fever vaccine. The chain is encoded by TRBV7-6 joined to TRBJ2-6, with 11 junctional bases fitting TRBD2. The sample consisted of PBMCs, taken 21 days after the first yellow fever vaccination. The nucleotide sequence reads TGTGCCAGCAGCCTCCGGACTAGCGGGTTTGGTCCCAACGTCCTGACTTTC. It is translated as CASSLRTSGFGPNVLTF.